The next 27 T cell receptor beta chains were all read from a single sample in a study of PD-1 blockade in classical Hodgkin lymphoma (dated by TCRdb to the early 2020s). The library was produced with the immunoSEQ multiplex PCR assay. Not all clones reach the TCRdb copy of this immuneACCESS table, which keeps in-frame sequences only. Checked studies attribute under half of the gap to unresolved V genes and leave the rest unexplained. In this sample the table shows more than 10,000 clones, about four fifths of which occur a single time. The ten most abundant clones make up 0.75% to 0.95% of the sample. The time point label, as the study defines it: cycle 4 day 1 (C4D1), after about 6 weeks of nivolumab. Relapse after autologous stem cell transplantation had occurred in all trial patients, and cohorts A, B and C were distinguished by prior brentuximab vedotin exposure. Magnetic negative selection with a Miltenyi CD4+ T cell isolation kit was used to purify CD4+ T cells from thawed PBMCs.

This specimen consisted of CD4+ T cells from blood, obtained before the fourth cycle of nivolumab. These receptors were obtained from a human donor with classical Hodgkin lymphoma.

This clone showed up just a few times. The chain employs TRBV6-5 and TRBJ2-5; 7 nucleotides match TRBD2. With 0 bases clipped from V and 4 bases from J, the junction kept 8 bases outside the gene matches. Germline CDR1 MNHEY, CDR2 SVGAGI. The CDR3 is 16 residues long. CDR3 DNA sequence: TGTGCCAGCAGTTACTCATCAGGGACGGGGGGAGAGACCCAGTACTTC. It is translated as CASSYSSGTGGETQYF.

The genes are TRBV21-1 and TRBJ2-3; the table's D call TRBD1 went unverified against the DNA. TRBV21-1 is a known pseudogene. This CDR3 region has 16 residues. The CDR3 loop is CASSNSRESSTDTQYF. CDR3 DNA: TGTGCCAGCAGCAATTCCAGGGAATCTAGCACAGATACGCAGTATTTT.

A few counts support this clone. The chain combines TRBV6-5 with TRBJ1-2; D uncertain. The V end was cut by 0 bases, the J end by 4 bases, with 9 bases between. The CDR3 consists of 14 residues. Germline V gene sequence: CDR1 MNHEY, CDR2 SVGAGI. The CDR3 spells CASSYSGGPYGYTF. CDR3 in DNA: TGTGCCAGCAGTTACTCAGGTGGACCCTATGGCTACACCTTC.

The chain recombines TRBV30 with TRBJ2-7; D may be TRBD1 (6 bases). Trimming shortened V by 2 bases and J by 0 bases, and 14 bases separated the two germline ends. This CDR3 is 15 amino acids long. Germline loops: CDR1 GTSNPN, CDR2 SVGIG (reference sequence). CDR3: CAWSKNWDTSYEQYF. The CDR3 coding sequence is TGTGCCTGGAGTAAAAACTGGGACACCTCCTACGAGCAGTACTTC.

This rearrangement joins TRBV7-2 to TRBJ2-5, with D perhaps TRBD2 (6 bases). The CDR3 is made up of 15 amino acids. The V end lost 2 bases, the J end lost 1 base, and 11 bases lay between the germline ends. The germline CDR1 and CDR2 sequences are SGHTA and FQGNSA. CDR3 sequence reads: CASSLQRAAQETQYF. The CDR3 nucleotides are TGTGCCAGCAGCTTACAGCGGGCAGCCCAAGAGACCCAGTACTTC.

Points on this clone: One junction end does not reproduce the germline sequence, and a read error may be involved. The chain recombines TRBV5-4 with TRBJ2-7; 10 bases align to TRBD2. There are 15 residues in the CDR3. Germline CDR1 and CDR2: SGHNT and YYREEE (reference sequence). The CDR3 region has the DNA TGCGCCAGCAGCCGTCTAGCGGGAGCGGAATACGAGCAGTACTTC. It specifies CASSRLAGAEYEQYF.

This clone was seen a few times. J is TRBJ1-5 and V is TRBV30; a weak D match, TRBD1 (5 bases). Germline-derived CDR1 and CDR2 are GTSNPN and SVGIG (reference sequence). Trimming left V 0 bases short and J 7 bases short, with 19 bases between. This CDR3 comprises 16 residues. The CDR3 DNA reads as TGTGCCTGGAGTGTACGCGGGATTCCGGGGCGCCAGCCCCAGCATTTT. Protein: CAWSVRGIPGRQPQHF.

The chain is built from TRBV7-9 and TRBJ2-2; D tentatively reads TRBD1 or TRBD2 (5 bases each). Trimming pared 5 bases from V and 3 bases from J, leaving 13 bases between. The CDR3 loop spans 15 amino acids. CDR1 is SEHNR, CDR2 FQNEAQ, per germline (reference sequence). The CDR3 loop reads CASSQGPYYTGELFF. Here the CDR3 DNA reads TGTGCCAGCAGCCAGGGACCCTACTACACCGGGGAGCTGTTTTTT.

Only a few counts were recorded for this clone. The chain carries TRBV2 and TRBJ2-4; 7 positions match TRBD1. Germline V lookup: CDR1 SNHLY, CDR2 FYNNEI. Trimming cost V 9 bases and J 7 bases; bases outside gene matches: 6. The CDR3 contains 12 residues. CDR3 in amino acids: CASGTDENIQYF. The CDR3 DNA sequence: TGTGCCAGTGGGACAGATGAGAACATTCAGTACTTC.

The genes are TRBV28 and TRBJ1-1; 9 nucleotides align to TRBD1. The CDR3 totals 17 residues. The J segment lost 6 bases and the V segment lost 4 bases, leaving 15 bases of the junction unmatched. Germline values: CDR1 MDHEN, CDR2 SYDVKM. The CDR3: CASSSITGTGMPPEAFF. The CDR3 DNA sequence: TGTGCCAGCAGTTCAATTACCGGGACAGGGATGCCCCCTGAAGCTTTCTTT.

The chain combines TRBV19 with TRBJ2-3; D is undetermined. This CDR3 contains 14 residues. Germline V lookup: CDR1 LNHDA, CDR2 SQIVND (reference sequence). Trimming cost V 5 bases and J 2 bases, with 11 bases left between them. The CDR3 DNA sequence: TGTGCCAGTAGTGAAGGAGACTCCACAGATACGCAGTATTTT. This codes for CASSEGDSTDTQYF.

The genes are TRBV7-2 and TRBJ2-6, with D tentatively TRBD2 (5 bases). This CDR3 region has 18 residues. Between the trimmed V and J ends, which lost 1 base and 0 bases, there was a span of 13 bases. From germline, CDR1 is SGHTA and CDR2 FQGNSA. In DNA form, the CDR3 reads TGTGCCAGCAGCTTAGTGAGCGGCGAGAGCTCTGGGGCCAACGTCCTGACTTTC. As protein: CASSLVSGESSGANVLTF.

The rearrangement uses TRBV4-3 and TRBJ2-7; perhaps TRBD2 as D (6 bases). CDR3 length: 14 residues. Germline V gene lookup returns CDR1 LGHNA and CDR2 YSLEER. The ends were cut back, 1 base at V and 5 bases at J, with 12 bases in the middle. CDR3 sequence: CASSQAGGGDEQYF. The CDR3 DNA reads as TGCGCCAGCAGCCAAGCTGGGGGAGGCGACGAGCAGTACTTC.

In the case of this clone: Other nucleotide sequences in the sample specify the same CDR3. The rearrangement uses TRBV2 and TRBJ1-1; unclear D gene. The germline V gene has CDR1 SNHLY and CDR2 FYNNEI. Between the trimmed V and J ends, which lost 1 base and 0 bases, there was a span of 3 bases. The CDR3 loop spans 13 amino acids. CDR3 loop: CASSEEVNTEAFF. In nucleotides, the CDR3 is TGTGCCAGCAGTGAAGAAGTGAACACTGAAGCTTTCTTT.

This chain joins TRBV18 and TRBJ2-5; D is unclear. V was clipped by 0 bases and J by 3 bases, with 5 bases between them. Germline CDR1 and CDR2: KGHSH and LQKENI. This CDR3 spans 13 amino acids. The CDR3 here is CASSPPVEETQYF. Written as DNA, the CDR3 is TGTGCCAGCTCACCACCGGTAGAAGAGACCCAGTACTTC.

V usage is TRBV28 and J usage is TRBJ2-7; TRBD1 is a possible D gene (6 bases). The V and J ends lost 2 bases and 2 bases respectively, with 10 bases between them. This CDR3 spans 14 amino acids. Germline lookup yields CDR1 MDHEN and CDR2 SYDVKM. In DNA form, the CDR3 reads TGTGCCAGCAGTTTACGGGACAAAACCTACGAGCAGTACTTC. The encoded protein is CASSLRDKTYEQYF. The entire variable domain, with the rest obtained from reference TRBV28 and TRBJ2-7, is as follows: DVKVTQSSRYLVKRTGEKVFLECVQDMDHENMFWYRQDPGLGLRLIYFSYDVKMKEKGDIPEGYSVSREKKERFSLILESASTNQTSMYLCASSLRDKTYEQYFGPGTRLTVT.

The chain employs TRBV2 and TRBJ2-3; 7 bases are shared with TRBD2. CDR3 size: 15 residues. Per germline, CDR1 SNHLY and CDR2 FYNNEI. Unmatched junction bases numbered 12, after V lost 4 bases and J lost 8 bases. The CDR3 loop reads CASSVEGNRGGTQYF. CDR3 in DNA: TGTGCCAGCAGTGTAGAAGGAAATCGCGGGGGTACGCAGTATTTT.

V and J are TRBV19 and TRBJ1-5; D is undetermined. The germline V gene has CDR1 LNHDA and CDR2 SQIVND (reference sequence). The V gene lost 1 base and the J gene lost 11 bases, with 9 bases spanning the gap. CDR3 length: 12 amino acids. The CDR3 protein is CASSIARASQHF. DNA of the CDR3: TGTGCCAGTAGTATAGCGCGTGCGTCCCAGCATTTT.

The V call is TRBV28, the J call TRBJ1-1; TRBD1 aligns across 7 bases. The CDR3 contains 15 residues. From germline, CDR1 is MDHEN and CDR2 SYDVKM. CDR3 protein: CATRPGQISNTEAFF. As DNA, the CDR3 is TGTGCTACGAGACCGGGACAGATTTCGAACACTGAAGCTTTCTTT.

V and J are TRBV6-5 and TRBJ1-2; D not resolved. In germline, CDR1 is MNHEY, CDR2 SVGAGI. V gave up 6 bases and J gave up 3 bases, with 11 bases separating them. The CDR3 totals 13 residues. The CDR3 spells CASSRGRDYGYTF. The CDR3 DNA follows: TGTGCCAGCAGCCGCGGACGGGACTATGGCTACACCTTC.

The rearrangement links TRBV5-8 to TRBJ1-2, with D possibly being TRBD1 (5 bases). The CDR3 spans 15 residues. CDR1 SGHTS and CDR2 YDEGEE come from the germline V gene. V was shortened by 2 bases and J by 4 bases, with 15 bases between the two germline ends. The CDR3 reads CASSLTGTEPYGYTF. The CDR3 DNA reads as TGTGCCAGCAGCTTAACGGGGACGGAGCCCTATGGCTACACCTTC.

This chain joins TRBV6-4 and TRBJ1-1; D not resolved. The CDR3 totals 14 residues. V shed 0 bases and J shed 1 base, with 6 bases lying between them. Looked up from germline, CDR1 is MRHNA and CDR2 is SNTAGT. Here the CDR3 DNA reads TGTGCCAGCAGTGACTCACCGGGGAACACTGAAGCTTTCTTT. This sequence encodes CASSDSPGNTEAFF.

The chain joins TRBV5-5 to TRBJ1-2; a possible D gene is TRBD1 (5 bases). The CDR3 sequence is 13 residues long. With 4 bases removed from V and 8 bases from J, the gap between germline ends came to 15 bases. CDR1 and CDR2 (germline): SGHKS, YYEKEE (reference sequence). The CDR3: CASSPTGGRGYTF. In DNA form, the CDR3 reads TGTGCCAGCAGCCCCACAGGCGGTCGGGGCTACACCTTC. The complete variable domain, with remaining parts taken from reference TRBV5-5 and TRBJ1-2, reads DAGVTQSPTHLIKTRGQQVTLRCSPISGHKSVSWYQQVLGQGPQFIFQYYEKEERGRGNFPDRFSARQFPNYSSELNVNALLLGDSALYLCASSPTGGRGYTFGSGTRLTVV.

The chain's CDR3 is CASSQDRTGDRGNQPQHF. The CDR3 nucleotides are TGCGCCAGCAGCCAAGACAGGACAGGGGATAGAGGCAATCAGCCCCAGCATTTT. This sequence joins TRBV4-3 and TRBJ1-5; 9 bases match TRBD1. The germline V gene has CDR1 LGHNA and CDR2 YSLEER. V lost 0 bases and J lost 2; bases outside the gene matches: 8. CDR3 size: 18 residues.

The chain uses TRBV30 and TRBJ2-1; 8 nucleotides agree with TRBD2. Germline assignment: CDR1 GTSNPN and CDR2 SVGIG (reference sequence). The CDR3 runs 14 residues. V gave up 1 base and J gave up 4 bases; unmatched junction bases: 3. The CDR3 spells CAWSAGGLYNEQFF. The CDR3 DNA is TGTGCCTGGAGTGCGGGGGGGTTATACAATGAGCAGTTCTTC.

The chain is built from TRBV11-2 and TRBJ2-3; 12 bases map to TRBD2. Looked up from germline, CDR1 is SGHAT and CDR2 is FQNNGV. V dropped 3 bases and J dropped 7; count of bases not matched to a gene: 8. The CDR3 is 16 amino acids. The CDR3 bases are TGTGCCAGCAGCTTCCGGACTAGCGGGGTTGGTTATACGCAGTATTTT. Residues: CASSFRTSGVGYTQYF. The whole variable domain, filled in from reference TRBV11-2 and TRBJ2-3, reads EAGVAQSPRYKIIEKRQSVAFWCNPISGHATLYWYQQILGQGPKLLIQFQNNGVVDDSQLPKDRFSAERLKGVDSTLKIQPAKLEDSAVYLCASSFRTSGVGYTQYFGPGTRLTVL.

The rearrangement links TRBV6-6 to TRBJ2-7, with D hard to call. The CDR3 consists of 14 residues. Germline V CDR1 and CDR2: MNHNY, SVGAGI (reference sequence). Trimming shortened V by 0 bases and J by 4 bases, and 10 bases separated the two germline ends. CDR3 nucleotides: TGTGCCAGCAGTTACTCTCCAGCCCCGTACGAGCAGTACTTC. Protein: CASSYSPAPYEQYF.